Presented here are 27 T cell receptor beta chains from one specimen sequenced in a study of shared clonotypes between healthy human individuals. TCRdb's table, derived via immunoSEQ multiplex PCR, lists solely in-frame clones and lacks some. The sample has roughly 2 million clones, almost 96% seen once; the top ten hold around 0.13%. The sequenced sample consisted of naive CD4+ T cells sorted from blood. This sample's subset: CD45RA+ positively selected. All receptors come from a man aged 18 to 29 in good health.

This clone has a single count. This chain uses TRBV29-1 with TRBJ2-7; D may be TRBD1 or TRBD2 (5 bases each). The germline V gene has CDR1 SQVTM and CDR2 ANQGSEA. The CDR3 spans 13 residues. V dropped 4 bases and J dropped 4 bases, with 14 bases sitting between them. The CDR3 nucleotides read TGCAGCGTTGGCTGGCAGGGCGGGTACGAGCAGTACTTC. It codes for CSVGWQGGYEQYF.

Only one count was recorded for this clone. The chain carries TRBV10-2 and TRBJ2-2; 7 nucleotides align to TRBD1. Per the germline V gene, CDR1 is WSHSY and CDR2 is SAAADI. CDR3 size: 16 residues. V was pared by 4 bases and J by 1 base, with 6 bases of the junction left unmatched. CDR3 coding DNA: TGCGCCAGCAGTGGTTTAGGGACAGTGAACACCGGGGAGCTGTTTTTT. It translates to CASSGLGTVNTGELFF.

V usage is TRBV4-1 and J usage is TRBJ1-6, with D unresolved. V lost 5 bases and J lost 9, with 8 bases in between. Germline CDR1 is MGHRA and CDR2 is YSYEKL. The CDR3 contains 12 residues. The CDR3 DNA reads TGCGCCAGCAGCTCCGCTTTTTCACCCCTCCACTTT. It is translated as CASSSAFSPLHF.

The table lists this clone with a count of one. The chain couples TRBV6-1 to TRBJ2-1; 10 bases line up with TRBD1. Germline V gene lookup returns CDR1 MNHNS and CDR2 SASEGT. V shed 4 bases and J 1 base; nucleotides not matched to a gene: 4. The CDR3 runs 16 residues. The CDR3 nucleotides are TGTGCCAGCAGTGGCCGGGACAGGGGTTCCTACAATGAGCAGTTCTTC. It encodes CASSGRDRGSYNEQFF.

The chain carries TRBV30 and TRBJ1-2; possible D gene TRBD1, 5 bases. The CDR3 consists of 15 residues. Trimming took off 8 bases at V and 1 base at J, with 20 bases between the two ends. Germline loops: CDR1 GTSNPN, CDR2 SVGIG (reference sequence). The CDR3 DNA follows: TGTGCCGGAAAGGCCCAGACAAGGGGTAACTATGGCTACACCTTC. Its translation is CAGKAQTRGNYGYTF.

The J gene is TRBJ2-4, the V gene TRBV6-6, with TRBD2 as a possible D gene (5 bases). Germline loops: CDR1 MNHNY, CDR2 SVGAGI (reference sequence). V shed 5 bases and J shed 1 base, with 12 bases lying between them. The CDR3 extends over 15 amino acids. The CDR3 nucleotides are TGTGCCAGCAGTCCTGAGGGAAGGGCCAAAAACATTCAGTACTTC. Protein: CASSPEGRAKNIQYF.

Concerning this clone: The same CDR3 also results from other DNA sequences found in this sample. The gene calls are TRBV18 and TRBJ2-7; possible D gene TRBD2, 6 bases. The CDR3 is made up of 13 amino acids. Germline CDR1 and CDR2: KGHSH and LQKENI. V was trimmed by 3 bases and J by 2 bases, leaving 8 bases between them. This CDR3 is CASSPGTPYEQYF. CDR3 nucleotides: TGTGCCAGCTCACCTGGGACTCCCTACGAGCAGTACTTC.

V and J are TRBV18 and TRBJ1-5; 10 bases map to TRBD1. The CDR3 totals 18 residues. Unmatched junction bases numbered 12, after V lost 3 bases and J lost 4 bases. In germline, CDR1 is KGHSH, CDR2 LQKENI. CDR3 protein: CASSPKRQGAGGNQPQHF. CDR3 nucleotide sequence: TGTGCCAGCTCACCCAAAAGACAGGGGGCAGGTGGAAATCAGCCCCAGCATTTT.

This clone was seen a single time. CDR3 sequence: CASPPRPHQETQYF. The CDR3 nucleotides are TGTGCCAGCCCCCCTCGTCCCCACCAAGAGACCCAGTACTTC. The chain joins TRBV28 to TRBJ2-5, with unresolved D. The V and J ends lost 8 bases and 0 bases respectively, with 13 bases between them. Germline V gives CDR1 MDHEN, CDR2 SYDVKM. The CDR3 has 14 amino acids.

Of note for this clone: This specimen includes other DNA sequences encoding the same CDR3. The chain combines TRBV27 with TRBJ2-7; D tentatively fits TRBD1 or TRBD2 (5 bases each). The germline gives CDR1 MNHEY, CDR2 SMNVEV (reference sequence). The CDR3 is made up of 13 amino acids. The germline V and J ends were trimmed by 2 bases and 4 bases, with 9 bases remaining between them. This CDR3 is CASSLQGAYEQYF. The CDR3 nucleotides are TGTGCCAGCAGTTTACAGGGAGCTTACGAGCAGTACTTC.

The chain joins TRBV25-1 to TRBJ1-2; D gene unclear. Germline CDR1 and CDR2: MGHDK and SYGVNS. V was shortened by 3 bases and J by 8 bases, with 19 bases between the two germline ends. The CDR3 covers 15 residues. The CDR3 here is CASSDYSGDTQGYTF. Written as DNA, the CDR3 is TGTGCCAGCAGTGACTACTCTGGAGACACCCAGGGCTACACCTTC.

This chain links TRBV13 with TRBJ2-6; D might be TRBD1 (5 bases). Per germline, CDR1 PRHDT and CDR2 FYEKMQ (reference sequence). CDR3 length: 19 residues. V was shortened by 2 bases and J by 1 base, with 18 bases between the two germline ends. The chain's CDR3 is CASSLRAGLLMSGANVLTF. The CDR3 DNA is TGTGCCAGCAGCTTAAGGGCAGGGCTCTTGATGTCTGGGGCCAACGTCCTGACTTTC.

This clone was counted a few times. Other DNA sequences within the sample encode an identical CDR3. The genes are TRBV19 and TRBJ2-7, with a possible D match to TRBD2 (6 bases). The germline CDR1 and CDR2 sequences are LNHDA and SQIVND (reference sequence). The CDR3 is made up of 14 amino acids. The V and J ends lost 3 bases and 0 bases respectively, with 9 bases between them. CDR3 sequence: CASSIGGSSYEQYF. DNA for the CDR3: TGTGCCAGTAGTATCGGGGGAAGCTCCTACGAGCAGTACTTC.

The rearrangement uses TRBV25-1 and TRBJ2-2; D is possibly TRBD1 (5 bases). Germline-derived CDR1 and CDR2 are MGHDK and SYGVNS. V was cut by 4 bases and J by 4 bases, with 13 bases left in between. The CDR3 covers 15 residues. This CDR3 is CASSVLTASTGELFF. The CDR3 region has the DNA TGTGCCAGCAGTGTTTTGACAGCTAGCACCGGGGAGCTGTTTTTT. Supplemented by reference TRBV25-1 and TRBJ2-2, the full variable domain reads EADIYQTPRYLVIGTGKKITLECSQTMGHDKMYWYQQDPGMELHLIHYSYGVNSTEKGDLSSESTVSRIRTEHFPLTLESARPSHTSQYLCASSVLTASTGELFFGEGSRLTVL.

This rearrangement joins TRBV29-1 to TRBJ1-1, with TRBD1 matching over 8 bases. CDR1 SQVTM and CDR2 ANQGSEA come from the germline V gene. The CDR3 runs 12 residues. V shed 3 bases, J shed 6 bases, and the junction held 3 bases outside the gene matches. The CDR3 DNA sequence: TGCAGCGTTGAGCAGACAGGGGCTGAAGCTTTCTTT. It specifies CSVEQTGAEAFF.

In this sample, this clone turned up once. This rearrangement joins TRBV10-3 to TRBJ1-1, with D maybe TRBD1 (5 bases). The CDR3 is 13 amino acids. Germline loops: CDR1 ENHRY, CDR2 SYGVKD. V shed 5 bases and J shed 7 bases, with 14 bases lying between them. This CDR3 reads CAISPGDQYEAFF. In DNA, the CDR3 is TGTGCCATCAGTCCGGGGGACCAATATGAAGCTTTCTTT.

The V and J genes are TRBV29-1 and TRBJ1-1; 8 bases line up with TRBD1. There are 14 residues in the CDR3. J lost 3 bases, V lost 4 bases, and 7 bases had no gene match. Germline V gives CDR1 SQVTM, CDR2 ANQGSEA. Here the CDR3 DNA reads TGCAGCGTTGGACCCCAGGGGGCGGACACTGAAGCTTTCTTT. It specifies CSVGPQGADTEAFF.

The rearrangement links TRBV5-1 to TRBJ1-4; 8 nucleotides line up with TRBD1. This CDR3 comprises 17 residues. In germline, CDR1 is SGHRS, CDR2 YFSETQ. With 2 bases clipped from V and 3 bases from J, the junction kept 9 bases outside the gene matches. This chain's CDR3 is CASSFGQGAPPNEKLFF. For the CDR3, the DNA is TGCGCCAGCAGCTTCGGACAGGGAGCCCCTCCTAATGAAAAACTGTTTTTT.

This chain's CDR3 is CASSFGLAGEQFF. Written as DNA, the CDR3 is TGTGCCAGCAGTTTTGGGTTAGCGGGTGAGCAGTTCTTC. This chain joins TRBV27 and TRBJ2-1; 7 nucleotides align to TRBD2. V was clipped by 3 bases and J by 9 bases; unmatched bases: 5. This CDR3 has 13 residues. CDR1 and CDR2 from the germline V gene are MNHEY and SMNVEV (reference sequence).

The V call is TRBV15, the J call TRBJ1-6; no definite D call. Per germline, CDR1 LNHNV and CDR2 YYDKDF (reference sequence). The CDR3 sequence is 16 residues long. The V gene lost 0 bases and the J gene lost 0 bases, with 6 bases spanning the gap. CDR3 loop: CATSRDQSSYNSPLHF. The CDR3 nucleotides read TGTGCCACCAGCAGAGATCAGAGCTCCTATAATTCACCCCTCCACTTT.

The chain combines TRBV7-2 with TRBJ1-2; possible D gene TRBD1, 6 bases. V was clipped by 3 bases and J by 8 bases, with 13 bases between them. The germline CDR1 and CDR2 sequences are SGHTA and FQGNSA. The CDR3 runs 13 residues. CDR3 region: CASSFQGTWGYTF. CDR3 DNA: TGTGCCAGCAGCTTCCAGGGGACCTGGGGCTACACCTTC.

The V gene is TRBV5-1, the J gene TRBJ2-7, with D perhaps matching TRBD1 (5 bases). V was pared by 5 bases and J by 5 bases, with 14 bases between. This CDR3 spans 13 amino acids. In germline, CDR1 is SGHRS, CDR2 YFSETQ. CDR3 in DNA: TGCGCCAGCAGAGAAGTAGGGGTGCACGAGCAGTACTTC. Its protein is CASREVGVHEQYF.

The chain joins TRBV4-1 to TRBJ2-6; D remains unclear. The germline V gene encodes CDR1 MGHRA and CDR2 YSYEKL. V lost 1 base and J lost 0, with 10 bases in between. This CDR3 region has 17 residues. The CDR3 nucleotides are TGCGCCAGCAGCCAAGTCGCAGGCCGCTCTGGGGCCAACGTCCTGACTTTC. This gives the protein CASSQVAGRSGANVLTF.

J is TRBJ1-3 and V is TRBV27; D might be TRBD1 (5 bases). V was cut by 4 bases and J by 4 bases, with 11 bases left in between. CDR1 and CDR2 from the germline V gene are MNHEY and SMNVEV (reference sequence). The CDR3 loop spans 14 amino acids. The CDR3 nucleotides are TGTGCCAGCAGTTCGACAGAAAAAGGAAACACCATATATTTT. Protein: CASSSTEKGNTIYF.

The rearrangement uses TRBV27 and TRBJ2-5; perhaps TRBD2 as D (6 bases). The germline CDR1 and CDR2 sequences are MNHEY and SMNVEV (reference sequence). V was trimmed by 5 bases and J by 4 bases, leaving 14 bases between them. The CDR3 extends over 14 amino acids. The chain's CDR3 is CASSGRGKGETQYF. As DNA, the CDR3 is TGTGCCAGCAGTGGACGGGGGAAGGGAGAGACCCAGTACTTC.

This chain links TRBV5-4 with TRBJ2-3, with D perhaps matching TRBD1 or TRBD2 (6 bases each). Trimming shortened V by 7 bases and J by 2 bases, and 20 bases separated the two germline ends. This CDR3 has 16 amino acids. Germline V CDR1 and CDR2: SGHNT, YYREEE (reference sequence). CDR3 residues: CASSNEGGPHTDTQYF. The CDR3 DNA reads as TGTGCCAGCTCGAATGAGGGGGGCCCTCACACAGATACGCAGTATTTT. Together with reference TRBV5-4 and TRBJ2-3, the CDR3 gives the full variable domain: ETGVTQSPTHLIKTRGQQVTLRCSSQSGHNTVSWYQQALGQGPQFIFQYYREEENGRGNFPPRFSGLQFPNYSSELNVNALELDDSALYLCASSNEGGPHTDTQYFGPGTRLTVL.

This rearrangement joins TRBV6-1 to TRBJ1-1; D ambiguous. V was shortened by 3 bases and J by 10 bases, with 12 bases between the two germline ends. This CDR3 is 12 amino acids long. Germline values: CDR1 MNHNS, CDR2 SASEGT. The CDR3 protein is CASSEGWAGAFF. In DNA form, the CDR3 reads TGTGCCAGCAGTGAGGGGTGGGCGGGAGCTTTCTTT.